This TCR beta chain was identified during a study of control samples from healthy donors and cancer patients. The data were produced by immunoSEQ multiplex PCR, yet TCRdb's version contains in-frame clones alone and is incomplete. The table has over 150,000 clones, approximately 93% seen once. Looked up from germline, CDR1 is MDHEN and CDR2 is SYDVKM. V lost 6 bases, J lost 7 bases, and 24 bases lay in between. The CDR3 covers 17 residues. The specimen was blood. This TCR was recovered from a man between 40 and 49 years old in good health. The chain couples TRBV28 to TRBJ1-4, with D maybe TRBD1 (5 bases). The CDR3 is CASSPRGGRSPGEKLFF. The CDR3 bases are TGTGCCAGCAGCCCCCGGGGGGGACGGTCCCCAGGTGAAAAACTGTTTTTT. Full variable domain (rest looked up from reference TRBV28 and TRBJ1-4): DVKVTQSSRYLVKRTGEKVFLECVQDMDHENMFWYRQDPGLGLRLIYFSYDVKMKEKGDIPEGYSVSREKKERFSLILESASTNQTSMYLCASSPRGGRSPGEKLFFGSGTQLSVL.